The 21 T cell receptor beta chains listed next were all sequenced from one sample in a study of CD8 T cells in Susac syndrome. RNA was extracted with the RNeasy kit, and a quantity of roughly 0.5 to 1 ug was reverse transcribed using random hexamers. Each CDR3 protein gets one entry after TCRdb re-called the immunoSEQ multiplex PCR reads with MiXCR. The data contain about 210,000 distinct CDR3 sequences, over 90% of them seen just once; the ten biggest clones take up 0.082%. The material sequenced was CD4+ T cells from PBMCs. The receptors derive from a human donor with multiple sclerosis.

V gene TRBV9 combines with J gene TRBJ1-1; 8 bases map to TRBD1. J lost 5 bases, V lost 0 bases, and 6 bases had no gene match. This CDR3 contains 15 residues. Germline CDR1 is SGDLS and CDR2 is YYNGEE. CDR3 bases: TGTGCCAGCAGCGTAGTGTCAGGGGGCCGGACTGAAGCTTTCTTT. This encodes CASSVVSGGRTEAFF.

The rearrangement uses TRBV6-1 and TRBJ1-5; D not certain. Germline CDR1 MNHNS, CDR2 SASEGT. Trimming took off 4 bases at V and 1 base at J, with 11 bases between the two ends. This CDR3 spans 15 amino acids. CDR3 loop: CASSVSPGSNQPQHF. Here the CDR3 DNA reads TGTGCCAGCAGTGTCAGTCCTGGAAGCAATCAGCCCCAGCATTTT.

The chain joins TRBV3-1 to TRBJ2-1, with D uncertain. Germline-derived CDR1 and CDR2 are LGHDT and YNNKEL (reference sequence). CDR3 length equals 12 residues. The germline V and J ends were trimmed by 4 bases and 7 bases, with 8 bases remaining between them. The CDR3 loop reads CASSRDGNEQFF. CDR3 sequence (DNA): TGTGCCAGCAGCCGAGACGGAAATGAGCAGTTCTTC.

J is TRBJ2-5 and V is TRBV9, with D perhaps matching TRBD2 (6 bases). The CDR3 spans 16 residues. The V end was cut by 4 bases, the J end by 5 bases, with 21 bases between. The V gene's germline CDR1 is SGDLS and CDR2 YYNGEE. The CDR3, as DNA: TGTGCCAGCAGCATCGGGGAACTAGCTAGTTCGGAGACCCAGTACTTC. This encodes CASSIGELASSETQYF. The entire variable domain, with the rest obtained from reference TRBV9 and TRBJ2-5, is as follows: DSGVTQTPKHLITATGQRVTLRCSPRSGDLSVYWYQQSLDQGLQFLIQYYNGEERAKGNILERFSAQQFPDLHSELNLSSLELGDSALYFCASSIGELASSETQYFGPGTRLLVL.

The CDR3 loop is CASSPGMIGTEAFF. For the CDR3, the DNA is TGTGCCAGCTCACCAGGTATGATAGGCACTGAAGCTTTCTTT. The rearrangement links TRBV18 to TRBJ1-1; no clear D. Trimming stripped 2 bases from V and 4 bases from J, with 11 bases between. CDR3 size: 14 residues. Germline CDR1 is KGHSH and CDR2 is LQKENI.

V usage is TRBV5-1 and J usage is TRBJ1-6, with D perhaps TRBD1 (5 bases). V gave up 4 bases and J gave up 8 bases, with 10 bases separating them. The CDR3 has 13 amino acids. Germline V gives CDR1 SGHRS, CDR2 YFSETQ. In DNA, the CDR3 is TGCGCCAGCAGCCTGACGACAGATTCACCCCTCCACTTT. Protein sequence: CASSLTTDSPLHF.

The CDR3 sequence: CASRDPDSRALHF. The CDR3 DNA reads as TGTGCCAGCAGGGACCCAGACAGTAGGGCCCTCCACTTT. This chain connects TRBV25-1 to TRBJ1-6; D might be TRBD1 (5 bases). This CDR3 comprises 13 residues. CDR1 and CDR2 (germline): MGHDK, SYGVNS. Between the trimmed V and J ends, which lost 6 bases and 14 bases, there was a span of 17 bases.

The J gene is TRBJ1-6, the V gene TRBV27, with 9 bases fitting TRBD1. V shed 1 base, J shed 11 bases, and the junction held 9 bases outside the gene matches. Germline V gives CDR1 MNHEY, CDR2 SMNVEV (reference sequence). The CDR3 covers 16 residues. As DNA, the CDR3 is TGTGCCAGCAGTTTATTGGGGACAGGGAGTATGCCACCCCTCCACTTT. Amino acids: CASSLLGTGSMPPLHF.

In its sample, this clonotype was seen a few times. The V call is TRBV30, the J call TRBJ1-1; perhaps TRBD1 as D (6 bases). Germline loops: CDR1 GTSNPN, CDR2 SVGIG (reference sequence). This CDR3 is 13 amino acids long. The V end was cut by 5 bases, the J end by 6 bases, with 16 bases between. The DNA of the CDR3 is TGTGCCTGGTCTAGGACAGTCAGGGCTGAAGCTTTCTTT. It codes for CAWSRTVRAEAFF.

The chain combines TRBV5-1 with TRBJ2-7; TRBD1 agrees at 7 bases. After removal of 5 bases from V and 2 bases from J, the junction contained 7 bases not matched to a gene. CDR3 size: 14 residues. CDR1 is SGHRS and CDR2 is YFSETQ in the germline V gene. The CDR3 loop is CASRIGQGAYEQYF. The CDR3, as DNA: TGCGCCAGCAGGATAGGGCAGGGGGCCTACGAGCAGTACTTC. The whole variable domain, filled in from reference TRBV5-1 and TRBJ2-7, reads KAGVTQTPRYLIKTRGQQVTLSCSPISGHRSVSWYQQTPGQGLQFLFEYFSETQRNKGNFPGRFSGRQFSNSRSEMNVSTLELGDSALYLCASRIGQGAYEQYFGPGTRLTVT.

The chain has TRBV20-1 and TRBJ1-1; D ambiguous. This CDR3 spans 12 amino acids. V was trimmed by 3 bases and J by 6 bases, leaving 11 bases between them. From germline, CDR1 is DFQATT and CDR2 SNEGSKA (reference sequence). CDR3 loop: CSASGTEAEAFF. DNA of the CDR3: TGCAGTGCTAGCGGCACCGAGGCTGAAGCTTTCTTT.

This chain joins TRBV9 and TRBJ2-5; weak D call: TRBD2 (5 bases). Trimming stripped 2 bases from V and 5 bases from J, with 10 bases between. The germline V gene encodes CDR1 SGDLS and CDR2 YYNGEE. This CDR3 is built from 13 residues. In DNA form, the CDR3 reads TGTGCCAGCAGCGTCTTGGGGAGTGAGACCCAGTACTTC. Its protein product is CASSVLGSETQYF.

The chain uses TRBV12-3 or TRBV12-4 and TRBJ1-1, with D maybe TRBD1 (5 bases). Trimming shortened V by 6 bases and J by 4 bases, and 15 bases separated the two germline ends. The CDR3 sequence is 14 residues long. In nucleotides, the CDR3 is TGTGCCAGCAGCCCGACGAGCGGGGGCACTGAAGCTTTCTTT. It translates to CASSPTSGGTEAFF.

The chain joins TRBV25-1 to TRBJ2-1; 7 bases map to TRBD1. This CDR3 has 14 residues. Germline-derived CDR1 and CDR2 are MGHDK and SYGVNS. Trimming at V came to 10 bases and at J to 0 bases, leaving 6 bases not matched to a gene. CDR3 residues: CATEGGSSYNEQFF. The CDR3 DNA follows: TGTGCCACGGAAGGGGGCAGCTCCTACAATGAGCAGTTCTTC.

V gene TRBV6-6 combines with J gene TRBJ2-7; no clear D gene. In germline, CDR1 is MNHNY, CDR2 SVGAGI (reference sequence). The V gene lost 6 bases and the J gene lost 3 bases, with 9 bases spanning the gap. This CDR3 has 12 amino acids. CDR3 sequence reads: CASSLGNYEQYV. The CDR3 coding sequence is TGTGCCAGCAGCCTAGGGAACTACGAGCAGTACGTC.

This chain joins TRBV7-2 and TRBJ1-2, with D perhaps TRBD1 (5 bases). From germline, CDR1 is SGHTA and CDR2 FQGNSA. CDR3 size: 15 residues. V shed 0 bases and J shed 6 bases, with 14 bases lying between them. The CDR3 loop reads CASSLAGDVLHGYTF. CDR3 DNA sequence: TGTGCCAGCAGCTTAGCGGGGGACGTTCTACATGGCTACACCTTC.

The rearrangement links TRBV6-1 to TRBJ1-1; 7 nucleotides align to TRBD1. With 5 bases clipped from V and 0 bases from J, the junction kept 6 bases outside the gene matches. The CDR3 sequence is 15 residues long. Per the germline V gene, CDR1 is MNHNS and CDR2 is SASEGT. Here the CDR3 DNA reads TGTGCCAGCAGTCCTGGGACAGCCATGAACACTGAAGCTTTCTTT. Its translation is CASSPGTAMNTEAFF.

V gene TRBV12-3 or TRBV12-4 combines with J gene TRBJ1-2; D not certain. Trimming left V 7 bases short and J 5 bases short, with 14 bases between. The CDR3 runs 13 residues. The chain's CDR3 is CASTPLETYGYTF. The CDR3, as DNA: TGTGCCAGCACCCCTTTAGAGACTTATGGCTACACCTTC.

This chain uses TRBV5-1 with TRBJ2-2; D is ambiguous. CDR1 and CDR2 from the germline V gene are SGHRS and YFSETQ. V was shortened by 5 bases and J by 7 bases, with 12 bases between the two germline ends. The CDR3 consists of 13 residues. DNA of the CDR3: TGCGCCAGCAGTCCCCCTCGGTTCGGGGAGCTGTTTTTT. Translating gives CASSPPRFGELFF.

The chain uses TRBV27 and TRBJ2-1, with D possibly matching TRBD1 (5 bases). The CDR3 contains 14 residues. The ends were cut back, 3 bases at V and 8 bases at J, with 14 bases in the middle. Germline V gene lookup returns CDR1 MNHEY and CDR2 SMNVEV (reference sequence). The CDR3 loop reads CASSLGRAVYEQFF. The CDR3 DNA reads TGTGCCAGCAGTTTGGGCAGGGCGGTGTATGAGCAGTTCTTC.

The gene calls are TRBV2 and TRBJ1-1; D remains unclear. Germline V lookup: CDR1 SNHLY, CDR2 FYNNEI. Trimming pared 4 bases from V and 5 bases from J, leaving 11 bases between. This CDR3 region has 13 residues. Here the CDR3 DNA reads TGTGCCAGCAGTGTGGAGGATAGAACTGAAGCTTTCTTT. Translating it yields CASSVEDRTEAFF.